This entry lists 16 T cell receptor beta chains sequenced from one sample in a study of blood T cell repertoires in COVID-19. Libraries were prepared by immunoSEQ multiplex PCR; TCRdb keeps only in-frame clonotypes and omits some of them. There are about 8,000 clones in the sample; around 88% occur only once, and 6.9% lies in the top ten. Input material: peripheral blood. These receptors came from a woman in her forties or fifties with active or convalescent COVID-19.

The genes are TRBV7-2 and TRBJ2-7; TRBD1 aligns across 9 bases. Germline V gene sequence: CDR1 SGHTA, CDR2 FQGNSA. The CDR3 has 17 amino acids. V lost 6 bases to trimming and J lost 0 bases; unmatched junction nucleotides: 12. The CDR3 nucleotides read TGTGCCAGCAGTCCTAGGAGGGGACAGGGTTTCTCCTACGAGCAGTACTTC. Translating gives CASSPRRGQGFSYEQYF.

V usage is TRBV6-5 and J usage is TRBJ2-3; TRBD2 matches at 7 bases. Germline V gives CDR1 MNHEY, CDR2 SVGAGI. The CDR3 is 13 residues long. The V gene end was trimmed by 9 bases and the J gene end by 1 base; junction bases not matched to a gene: 4. The CDR3 DNA is TGTGCCAGTGGGGGGGACGGCACAGATACGCAGTATTTT. Protein product: CASGGDGTDTQYF.

The chain carries TRBV14 and TRBJ2-5; 11 bases match TRBD2. This CDR3 contains 16 residues. Germline V gene data show CDR1 as SGHDN and CDR2 as FVKESK. The J segment lost 3 bases and the V segment lost 5 bases, leaving 8 bases of the junction unmatched. This CDR3 is CASSSRRLAGKETQYF. As DNA, the CDR3 is TGTGCCAGCAGCTCGAGAAGACTAGCGGGAAAAGAGACCCAGTACTTC.

The gene calls are TRBV4-3 and TRBJ2-1; D is ambiguous. The length of the CDR3 is 15 residues. Trimming took 0 bases from V and 3 from J, leaving 9 bases between them. CDR1 LGHNA and CDR2 YSLEER come from the germline V gene. In nucleotides, the CDR3 is TGCGCCAGCAGCCAAGATGGCGGTTACTACAATGAGCAGTTCTTC. Protein sequence: CASSQDGGYYNEQFF.

The chain recombines TRBV15 with TRBJ1-4, with 7 bases aligning to TRBD1. CDR3 length: 14 residues. Germline CDR1 is LNHNV and CDR2 is YYDKDF (reference sequence). The V and J ends lost 1 base and 7 bases, in that order; junction bases with no gene match: 3. This CDR3 reads CATSRAAGGEKLFF. CDR3 DNA sequence: TGTGCCACCAGCAGAGCGGCAGGGGGTGAAAAACTGTTTTTT.

The chain recombines TRBV6-5 with TRBJ1-1; TRBD1 might be the D (6 bases). Germline V gene data show CDR1 as MNHEY and CDR2 as SVGAGI. The CDR3 extends over 13 amino acids. The germline V and J ends were trimmed by 6 bases and 6 bases, with 14 bases remaining between them. DNA of the CDR3: TGTGCCAGCAGGGACAACAGGGTCCCTGAAGCTTTCTTT. Protein sequence: CASRDNRVPEAFF.

The genes are TRBV6-1 and TRBJ1-4, with D possibly matching TRBD1 (6 bases). Germline CDR1 reads MNHNS; CDR2 reads SASEGT. Trimming left V 1 base short and J 6 bases short, with 12 bases between. The CDR3 contains 15 residues. The CDR3 is CASSEGGGVHEKLFF. Here the CDR3 DNA reads TGTGCCAGCAGTGAAGGGGGGGGCGTCCATGAAAAACTGTTTTTT.

The chain recombines TRBV4-1 with TRBJ1-1, with D perhaps TRBD1 (5 bases). The CDR3 totals 14 residues. Per the germline V gene, CDR1 is MGHRA and CDR2 is YSYEKL. Deletions cut 0 bases from V and 4 bases from J, with 9 bases between. The CDR3 spells CASSQDLRGTEAFF. The CDR3 bases are TGCGCCAGCAGCCAAGATTTAAGGGGCACTGAAGCTTTCTTT.

The chain recombines TRBV6-5 with TRBJ2-5, with 8 bases matching TRBD1. The CDR3 spans 15 residues. V shed 10 bases and J 5 bases; nucleotides not matched to a gene: 15. CDR1 and CDR2 from the germline V gene are MNHEY and SVGAGI. The CDR3 DNA sequence: TGTGCCACGCGGGGCAGGGGGCGAAGTTTTGAGACCCAGTACTTC. It codes for CATRGRGRSFETQYF.

The rearrangement uses TRBV28 and TRBJ2-7, with 10 bases lining up with TRBD2. Germline CDR1 is MDHEN and CDR2 is SYDVKM. V lost 5 bases, J lost 1 base, and 2 bases stayed unmatched. The CDR3 covers 14 residues. The DNA of the CDR3 is TGTGCCAGCAGTGCTAGCGGGGGATCCTACGAGCAGTACTTC. Its protein is CASSASGGSYEQYF.

This chain links TRBV7-3 with TRBJ2-1, with TRBD2 as a possible D gene (6 bases). V was trimmed by 4 bases and J by 9 bases, leaving 10 bases between them. Germline CDR1 reads SGHTA; CDR2 reads FQGTGA. The CDR3 contains 12 residues. The CDR3 region has the DNA TGTGCCAGCAGCTCCGGCGGGGCTGAGCAGTTCTTC. Translating gives CASSSGGAEQFF.

The gene calls are TRBV4-2 and TRBJ2-3; 11 bases map to TRBD2. The CDR3 is made up of 16 amino acids. Germline V gene sequence: CDR1 LGHNA, CDR2 YNFKEQ. The V gene end was trimmed by 2 bases and the J gene end by 6 bases; junction bases not matched to a gene: 7. This CDR3 is CASSQSLAGAMDTQYF. CDR3 coding DNA: TGTGCCAGCAGCCAATCACTAGCGGGGGCGATGGATACGCAGTATTTT.

J is TRBJ2-1 and V is TRBV24-1; D is perhaps TRBD2 (6 bases). CDR3 length: 14 residues. The V gene lost 3 bases and the J gene lost 6 bases, with 11 bases spanning the gap. Germline V CDR1 and CDR2: KGHDR, SFDVKD. CDR3 region: CATSDPGTRNEQFF. DNA for the CDR3: TGTGCCACCAGTGATCCCGGGACTCGCAATGAGCAGTTCTTC.

In its sample, this clone was seen once. The chain carries TRBV7-9 and TRBJ2-7; TRBD1 agrees at 9 bases. The V segment lost 6 bases and the J segment 2 bases; nucleotides outside the gene matches: 11. CDR3 length: 16 amino acids. CDR1 and CDR2 from the germline V gene are SEHNR and FQNEAQ (reference sequence). The CDR3 DNA follows: TGTGCCAGCAGTTCCGGTGGGGGACAGGGTACCTACGAGCAGTACTTC. This translates into CASSSGGGQGTYEQYF.

The gene calls are TRBV30 and TRBJ2-7; TRBD2 matches 11 bases. The CDR3 has 17 amino acids. V lost 5 bases, J lost 0 bases, and 12 bases stayed unmatched. CDR1 is GTSNPN and CDR2 is SVGIG in the germline V gene (reference sequence). CDR3 nucleotides: TGTGCCTGGGCGAATCCGGGGCTAGCGGGGGGCTCCTACGAGCAGTACTTC. This sequence encodes CAWANPGLAGGSYEQYF.

V usage is TRBV12-5 and J usage is TRBJ2-1; D gene ambiguous. This CDR3 is built from 13 residues. The V and J ends lost 2 bases and 6 bases respectively, with 8 bases between them. The germline gives CDR1 LGHNT, CDR2 FRNRAP. This CDR3 is CASGLWRGNEQFF. Here the CDR3 DNA reads TGTGCTAGTGGTTTGTGGAGAGGCAATGAGCAGTTCTTC.